One sample yielded the 20 T cell receptor beta chains listed below, sequenced in a study of blood T cells in healthy people across ages. Primed by a sample-barcoded 5' primer and a J-beta primer mix, a second PCR proceeded for about 6 to 12 cycles. From the 5' RACE reads, TCRdb called clonotypes with MiXCR, one entry per CDR3 protein. The sample includes about 680,000 distinct CDR3 sequences, more than 40% of them seen just once. Sequenced input: blood. The receptors here all came from a woman aged 60-70 years in good health.

Concerning this clonotype itself: A much larger clone lies one base from this, so it may be a read error. The chain has TRBV10-3 and TRBJ1-4; D is perhaps TRBD1 (5 bases). From germline, CDR1 is ENHRY and CDR2 SYGVKD. V lost 6 bases to trimming and J lost 8 bases, with 19 bases between them. The CDR3 loop spans 15 amino acids. In DNA form, the CDR3 reads TGTGCCATCAGCTCGACAGTGAAGTTAGGGGAAAAACTGTTTTTT. Translating it yields CAISSTVKLGEKLFF.

This chain uses TRBV15 with TRBJ2-5; D uncertain. The V gene's germline CDR1 is LNHNV and CDR2 YYDKDF (reference sequence). V shed 0 bases and J shed 4 bases, with 9 bases lying between them. The CDR3 sequence is 14 residues long. CDR3 sequence (DNA): TGTGCCACCAGCAGAGATCTGGGGTCAGAGACCCAGTACTTC. Translating gives CATSRDLGSETQYF.

This clonotype was recorded once. The chain combines TRBV7-9 with TRBJ2-1; 9 nucleotides agree with TRBD2. The CDR3 contains 16 residues. Germline V gene data show CDR1 as SEHNR and CDR2 as FQNEAQ (reference sequence). V shed 8 bases and J 8 bases; nucleotides not matched to a gene: 16. The CDR3 region is CASCLEGAGGRDEQFF. In nucleotides, the CDR3 is TGTGCCAGCTGCCTAGAGGGGGCGGGAGGGCGCGATGAGCAGTTCTTC.

This clonotype occurred many times. The rearrangement links TRBV6-1 to TRBJ2-7; D unresolved. This CDR3 spans 12 amino acids. V was cut by 7 bases and J by 3 bases, with 10 bases left in between. From germline, CDR1 is MNHNS and CDR2 SASEGT. Written as DNA, the CDR3 is TGTGCCAGCAAACGATCATTCTACGAGCAGTACTTC. The encoded protein is CASKRSFYEQYF.

This chain links TRBV29-1 with TRBJ2-5; 11 bases match TRBD1. The J segment lost 4 bases and the V segment lost 1 base, leaving 5 bases of the junction unmatched. Germline V gene lookup returns CDR1 SQVTM and CDR2 ANQGSEA. This CDR3 is built from 15 residues. CDR3 in amino acids: CSVEVGQGDLETQYF. For the CDR3, the DNA is TGCAGCGTTGAAGTGGGACAGGGGGATTTAGAGACCCAGTACTTC.

This clonotype was seen ten or more times. Germline and junction disagree at one end, which may indicate a read error. The J gene is TRBJ1-1, the V gene TRBV5-1; D not certain. CDR1 and CDR2 from the germline V gene are SGHRS and YFSETQ. There are 11 residues in the CDR3. CDR3 DNA sequence: TGTGCCAGCAGTGAGAACACTGAAGCTTTCTTT. Translating gives CASSENTEAFF.

This clonotype was counted a single time. The rearrangement joins TRBV27 to TRBJ2-3; 7 bases align to TRBD1. Germline assignment: CDR1 MNHEY and CDR2 SMNVEV (reference sequence). V shed 5 bases and J 4 bases; nucleotides not matched to a gene: 12. CDR3 length: 16 amino acids. CDR3: CASSPLRGFVADTQYF. CDR3 DNA: TGTGCCAGCAGTCCCCTCAGGGGGTTCGTTGCAGATACGCAGTATTTT.

The chain carries TRBV4-3 and TRBJ1-5; possibly TRBD1 for D (5 bases). This CDR3 contains 15 residues. Trimming took 4 bases from V and 6 from J, leaving 16 bases between them. CDR1 and CDR2 from the germline V gene are LGHNA and YSLEER. The CDR3 DNA is TGCGCCAGCAGCCGGGGGAGGGGCGCGGGTCAGCCCCAGCATTTT. Translating gives CASSRGRGAGQPQHF.

The CDR3 nucleotides are TGTGCCAGCAGCCCCCGGGACAGGCATCCTGGGGCGCAGTATTTT. Translation: CASSPRDRHPGAQYF. J is TRBJ2-3 and V is TRBV13; TRBD1 matches at 8 bases. The CDR3 runs to 15 residues. Germline V CDR1 and CDR2: PRHDT, FYEKMQ (reference sequence). V shed 5 bases and J 10 bases; nucleotides not matched to a gene: 14.

On this clonotype itself: A much larger clone sits a single nucleotide away, making a read error possible. The chain links TRBV9 to TRBJ2-1, with D tentatively TRBD1 (6 bases). In germline, CDR1 is SGDLS, CDR2 YYNGEE. The V end lost 4 bases, the J end lost 3 bases, and 14 bases lay between the germline ends. The CDR3 is 15 amino acids. The chain's CDR3 is CASSPGVGDYNEQFF. CDR3 DNA sequence: TGTGCCAGCAGCCCAGGGGTGGGAGACTACAATGAGCAGTTCTTC.

This clonotype was seen many times. The chain uses TRBV4-3 and TRBJ2-7, with D unresolved. The germline V and J ends were trimmed by 0 bases and 2 bases, with 11 bases remaining between them. The length of the CDR3 is 15 residues. CDR1 and CDR2 (germline): LGHNA, YSLEER. The chain's CDR3 is CASSQEVGETYEQYF. CDR3 sequence (DNA): TGCGCCAGCAGCCAAGAAGTGGGCGAAACCTACGAGCAGTACTTC.

The V call is TRBV4-3, the J call TRBJ2-1, with 9 nucleotides matching TRBD2. This CDR3 has 19 residues. With 0 bases clipped from V and 6 bases from J, the junction kept 15 bases outside the gene matches. The V gene's germline CDR1 is LGHNA and CDR2 YSLEER. CDR3 loop: CASSQEPSSLAGTGNEQFF. The CDR3 DNA reads as TGCGCCAGCAGCCAAGAACCCTCCTCTCTAGCGGGAACCGGCAATGAGCAGTTCTTC.

Only one count was recorded for this clonotype. The rearrangement links TRBV5-1 to TRBJ2-3, with 10 positions matching TRBD2. This CDR3 has 14 residues. Germline CDR1 is SGHRS and CDR2 is YFSETQ. Trimming took 4 bases from V and 3 from J; bases not matched to a gene: 2. The CDR3 nucleotides are TGCGCCAGCAGCGCTAGCGGGAGTACAGATACGCAGTATTTT. Translated, it gives CASSASGSTDTQYF.

Comment on this clonotype: One base away lies a much larger clone, so this may be a sequencing read error. The chain employs TRBV7-7 and TRBJ2-5, with a tentative D call TRBD1 (6 bases). In germline, CDR1 is SSHAT, CDR2 FNYEAQ (reference sequence). This CDR3 has 13 amino acids. CDR3 sequence: CASSVAGEETQYF. Here the CDR3 DNA reads TGTGCCAGCAGCGTAGCAGGGGAAGAGACCCAGTACTTC.

The chain couples TRBV15 to TRBJ2-3; 9 bases fit TRBD2. Germline V gene sequence: CDR1 LNHNV, CDR2 YYDKDF (reference sequence). The CDR3 runs 15 residues. The V gene end was trimmed by 2 bases and the J gene end by 8 bases; junction bases not matched to a gene: 8. The CDR3 region is CATSRQAGGIGTQYF. The CDR3, as DNA: TGTGCCACCAGCAGACAAGCGGGGGGAATCGGTACGCAGTATTTT.

This clonotype has ten or more counts. The chain uses TRBV10-3 and TRBJ2-1; 8 nucleotides agree with TRBD2. This CDR3 is 15 amino acids long. V was clipped by 2 bases and J by 7 bases; unmatched bases: 7. The V gene's germline CDR1 is ENHRY and CDR2 SYGVKD. The DNA for the CDR3 is TGTGCCATCAGTGAGAGTATACTAGCGGAAAATGAGCAGTTCTTC. It is translated as CAISESILAENEQFF.

This sequence joins TRBV7-3 and TRBJ2-1; 7 nucleotides match TRBD2. V trimming: 5 bases; J trimming: 7 bases; junction bases outside the gene matches: 14. CDR3 length: 16 residues. Germline CDR1 reads SGHTA; CDR2 reads FQGTGA. The CDR3 reads CASSPRAGRVGNEQFF. In nucleotides, the CDR3 is TGTGCCAGCAGCCCACGGGCAGGGAGGGTGGGGAATGAGCAGTTCTTC.

This clonotype occurred a few times. The J gene is TRBJ2-7, the V gene TRBV4-2; a possible D gene is TRBD2 (5 bases). Judging by the DNA end, TRBJ2-5 fits better; the J call may be wrong. This CDR3 is 15 amino acids long. Germline V lookup: CDR1 LGHNA, CDR2 YNFKEQ. CDR3 region: CASSTRTHEWETQYF. The CDR3 DNA follows: TGTGCCAGCAGCACACGGACTCATGAATGGGAGACCCAGTACTTC.

This chain's CDR3 is CASEGLSHEQYF. The CDR3 DNA reads as TGTGCCAGCGAGGGACTAAGCCACGAGCAGTACTTC. J is TRBJ2-5 and V is TRBV28, with TRBD2 identical over 7 bases. Matching the DNA end better, TRBJ2-7 makes the J call doubtful. This CDR3 has 12 amino acids. Germline CDR1 and CDR2: MDHEN and SYDVKM.

The J gene is TRBJ2-3, the V gene TRBV29-1; 10 bases map to TRBD2. The CDR3 length is 14 residues. V dropped 3 bases and J dropped 6; count of bases not matched to a gene: 6. Germline lookup yields CDR1 SQVTM and CDR2 ANQGSEA. CDR3 residues: CSVEALAGVDTQYF. The CDR3 region has the DNA TGCAGCGTTGAGGCGCTAGCGGGAGTGGATACGCAGTATTTT.